This T cell receptor beta chain was profiled in a study of glioma-infiltrating T cells. TCR alpha and beta CDR3 regions were amplified from RNA using iRepertoire nested multiplex PCR. Input was 100-400 ng of tissue mRNA or PBMC total RNA. One entry per CDR3 protein, called by TCRdb with MiXCR from the multiplex PCR reads. The sample includes approximately 120,000 distinct CDR3 sequences, around 25% of them seen just once. Study observations and caveats: Non-neoplastic patients had below-expected tissue-blood divergence, while all gliomas exceeded expectation. Tissue and blood shared very few CDR3 sequences.

Germline V gene sequence: CDR1 MNHNY, CDR2 SVGAGI (reference sequence). This CDR3 has 15 residues. V lost 7 bases and J lost 2; bases outside the gene matches: 8. Remarks on this clonotype: Its antigen is unknown.

This chain joins TRBV6-6 and TRBJ2-5, with 9 bases fitting TRBD1. This TCR was recovered from a human donor with low-grade glioma or glioblastoma, undergoing nonglioma brain surgery, or in good health (not recorded which). Sequencing was performed on glioma tissue, nonneoplastic brain tissue, or PBMCs (not recorded which). CDR3 protein: CASKPPGQGQETQYF. The CDR3 nucleotides are TGTGCCAGCAAGCCGCCGGGACAGGGTCAAGAGACCCAGTACTTC.